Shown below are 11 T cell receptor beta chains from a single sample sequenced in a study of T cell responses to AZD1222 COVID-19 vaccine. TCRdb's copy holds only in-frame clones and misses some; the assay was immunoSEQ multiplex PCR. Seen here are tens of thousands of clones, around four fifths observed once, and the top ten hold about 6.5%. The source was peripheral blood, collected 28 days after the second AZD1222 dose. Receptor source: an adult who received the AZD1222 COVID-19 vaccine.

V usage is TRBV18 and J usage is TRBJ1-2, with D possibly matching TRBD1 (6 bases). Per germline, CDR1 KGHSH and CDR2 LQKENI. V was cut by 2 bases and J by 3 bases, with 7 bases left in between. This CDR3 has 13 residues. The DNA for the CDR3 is TGTGCCAGCTCACCAGGGGGCGACTATGGCTACACCTTC. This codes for CASSPGGDYGYTF. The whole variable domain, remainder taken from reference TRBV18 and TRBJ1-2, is NAGVMQNPRHLVRRRGQEARLRCSPMKGHSHVYWYRQLPEEGLKFMVYLQKENIIDESGMPKERFSAEFPKEGPSILRIQQVVRGDSAAYFCASSPGGDYGYTFGSGTRLTVV.

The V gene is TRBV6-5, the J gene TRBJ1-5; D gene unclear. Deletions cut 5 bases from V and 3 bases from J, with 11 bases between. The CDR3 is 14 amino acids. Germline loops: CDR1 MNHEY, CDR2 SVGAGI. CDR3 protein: CASSPERPNQPQHF. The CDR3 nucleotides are TGTGCCAGCAGTCCAGAGAGACCCAATCAGCCCCAGCATTTT.

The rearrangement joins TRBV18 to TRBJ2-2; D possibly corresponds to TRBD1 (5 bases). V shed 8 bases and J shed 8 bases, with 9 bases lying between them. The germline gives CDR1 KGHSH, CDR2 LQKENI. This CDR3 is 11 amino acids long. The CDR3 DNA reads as TGTGCCAGCGCCAGGGATGGGGAGCTGTTTTTT. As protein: CASARDGELFF.

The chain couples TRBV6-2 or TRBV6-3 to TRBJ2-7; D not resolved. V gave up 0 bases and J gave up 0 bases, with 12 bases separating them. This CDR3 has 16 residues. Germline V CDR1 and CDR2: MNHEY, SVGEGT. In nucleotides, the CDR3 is TGTGCCAGCAGTTACTCGACGTGGACCGGCTCCTACGAGCAGTACTTC. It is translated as CASSYSTWTGSYEQYF.

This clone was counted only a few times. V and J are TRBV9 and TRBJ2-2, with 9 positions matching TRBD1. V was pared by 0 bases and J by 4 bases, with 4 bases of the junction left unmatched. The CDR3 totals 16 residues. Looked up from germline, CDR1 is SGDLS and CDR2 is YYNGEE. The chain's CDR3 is CASSVGAGQGTGELFF. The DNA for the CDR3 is TGTGCCAGCAGCGTAGGTGCGGGACAGGGCACCGGGGAGCTGTTTTTT.

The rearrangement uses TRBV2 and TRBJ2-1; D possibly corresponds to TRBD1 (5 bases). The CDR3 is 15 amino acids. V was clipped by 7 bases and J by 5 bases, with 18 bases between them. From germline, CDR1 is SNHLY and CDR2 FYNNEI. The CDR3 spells CASTPKGNGHNEQFF. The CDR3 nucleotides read TGTGCCAGCACCCCTAAGGGGAATGGTCACAATGAGCAGTTCTTC. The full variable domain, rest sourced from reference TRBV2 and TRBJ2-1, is EPEVTQTPSHQVTQMGQEVILRCVPISNHLYFYWYRQILGQKVEFLVSFYNNEISEKSEIFDDQFSVERPDGSNFTLKIRSTKLEDSAMYFCASTPKGNGHNEQFFGPGTRLTVL.

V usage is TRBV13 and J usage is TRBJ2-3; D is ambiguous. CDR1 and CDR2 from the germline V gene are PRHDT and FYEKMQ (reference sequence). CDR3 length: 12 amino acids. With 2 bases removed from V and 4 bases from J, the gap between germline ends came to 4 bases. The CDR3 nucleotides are TGTGCCAGCAGCTTATTGGCAGATACGCAGTATTTT. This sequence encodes CASSLLADTQYF.

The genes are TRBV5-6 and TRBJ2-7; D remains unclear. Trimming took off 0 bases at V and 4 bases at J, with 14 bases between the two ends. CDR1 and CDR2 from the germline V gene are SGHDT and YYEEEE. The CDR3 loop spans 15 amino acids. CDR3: CASSLGVGNGYEQYF. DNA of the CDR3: TGTGCCAGCAGCTTGGGGGTGGGAAATGGATACGAGCAGTACTTC.

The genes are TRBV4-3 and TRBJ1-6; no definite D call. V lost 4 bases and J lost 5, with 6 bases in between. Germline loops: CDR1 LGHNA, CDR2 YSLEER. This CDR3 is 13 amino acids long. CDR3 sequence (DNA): TGCGCCAGCAGCCCTACGGATAATTCACCCCTCCACTTT. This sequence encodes CASSPTDNSPLHF.

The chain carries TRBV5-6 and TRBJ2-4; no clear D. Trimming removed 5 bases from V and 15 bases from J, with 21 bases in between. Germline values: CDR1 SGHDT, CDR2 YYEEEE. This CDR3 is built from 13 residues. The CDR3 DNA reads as TGTGCCAGCAGGACGATCGACTCGTTTTATGGGTACTTC. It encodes CASRTIDSFYGYF.

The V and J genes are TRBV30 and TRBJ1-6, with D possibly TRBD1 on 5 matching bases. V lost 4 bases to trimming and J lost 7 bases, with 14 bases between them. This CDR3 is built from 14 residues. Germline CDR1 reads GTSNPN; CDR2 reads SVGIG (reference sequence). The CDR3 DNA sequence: TGTGCCTGGACCCCCGGCGGGACCAATTCACCCCTCCACTTT. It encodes CAWTPGGTNSPLHF.